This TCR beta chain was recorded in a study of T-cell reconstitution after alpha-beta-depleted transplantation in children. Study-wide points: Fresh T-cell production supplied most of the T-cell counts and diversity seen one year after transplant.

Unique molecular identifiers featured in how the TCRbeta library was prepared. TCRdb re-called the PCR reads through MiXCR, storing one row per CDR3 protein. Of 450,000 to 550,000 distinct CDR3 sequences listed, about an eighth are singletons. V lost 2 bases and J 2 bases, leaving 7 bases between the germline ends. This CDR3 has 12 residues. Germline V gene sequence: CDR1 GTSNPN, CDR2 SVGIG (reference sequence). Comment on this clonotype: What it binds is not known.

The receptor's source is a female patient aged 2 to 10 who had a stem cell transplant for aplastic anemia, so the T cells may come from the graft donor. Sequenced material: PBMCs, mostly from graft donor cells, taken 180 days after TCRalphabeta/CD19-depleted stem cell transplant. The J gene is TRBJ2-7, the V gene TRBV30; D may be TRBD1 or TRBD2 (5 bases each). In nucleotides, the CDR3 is TGTGCCTGGAGTATGGGGGCCTACGAGCAGTACTTC. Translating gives CAWSMGAYEQYF.